Shown below are 27 T cell receptor beta chains from a single sample sequenced in a study of spatial heterogeneity in lung cancer. Time point: sample taken at primary tumor resection. TCRdb processed the 5' RACE reads anew with MiXCR; each CDR3 protein has one entry. This sample has tens of thousands of distinct CDR3 sequences; about 7% occur once, and the top ten carry 29%. This specimen consisted of PBMCs, obtained at surgery. Source of these receptors: a female donor with early-stage non-small cell lung cancer.

CDR3: CASRDSPHEQYF. CDR3 nucleotides: TGTGCCAGCCGGGACAGTCCCCACGAGCAGTACTTC. The chain carries TRBV6-2 or TRBV6-3 and TRBJ2-7, with 7 bases fitting TRBD1. Germline lookup yields CDR1 MNHEY and CDR2 SVGEGT. The CDR3 extends over 12 amino acids. The ends lost 8 bases at V and 5 bases at J; junction bases unmatched: 6.

This clonotype was seen many times. The CDR3 nucleotides are TGTGCCAGCAGCTTGAGCGGCAATCAGCCCCAGCATTTT. Encoded protein: CASSLSGNQPQHF. The chain uses TRBV5-4 and TRBJ1-5; no firm D call. This CDR3 comprises 13 residues. CDR1 and CDR2 (germline): SGHNT, YYREEE (reference sequence). Trimming left V 1 base short and J 2 bases short, with 4 bases between.

The table lists this clonotype with many counts. The chain recombines TRBV2 with TRBJ1-1; D is ambiguous. Germline V gives CDR1 SNHLY, CDR2 FYNNEI. This CDR3 region has 13 residues. The V gene lost 11 bases and the J gene lost 1 base, with 14 bases spanning the gap. The CDR3 coding sequence is TGTGCCGCTCGGACGTTGGGGAACACTGAAGCTTTCTTT. Residues: CAARTLGNTEAFF. Full variable domain (remainder filled in from reference TRBV2 and TRBJ1-1): EPEVTQTPSHQVTQMGQEVILRCVPISNHLYFYWYRQILGQKVEFLVSFYNNEISEKSEIFDDQFSVERPDGSNFTLKIRSTKLEDSAMYFCAARTLGNTEAFFGQGTRLTVV.

This clonotype was found many times. CDR3 sequence (DNA): TGCGCCAGCAGCTTGCTGTCAGGGGATACAAATGAAAAACTGTTTTTT. Its translation is CASSLLSGDTNEKLFF. The rearrangement uses TRBV5-1 and TRBJ1-4, with D possibly matching TRBD1 (6 bases). Germline lookup yields CDR1 SGHRS and CDR2 YFSETQ. The CDR3 has 16 amino acids. Trimming removed 1 base at V and 5 bases at J, with 15 bases between. Full variable domain (remainder filled in from reference TRBV5-1 and TRBJ1-4): KAGVTQTPRYLIKTRGQQVTLSCSPISGHRSVSWYQQTPGQGLQFLFEYFSETQRNKGNFPGRFSGRQFSNSRSEMNVSTLELGDSALYLCASSLLSGDTNEKLFFGSGTQLSVL.

The sample holds many counts of this clonotype. CDR3: CASSLAGATDTQYF. The CDR3 nucleotides are TGTGCCAGCAGCTTGGCGGGGGCAACAGATACGCAGTATTTT. This chain connects TRBV5-6 to TRBJ2-3, with D perhaps given as TRBD1 or TRBD2 (6 bases each). V lost 0 bases, J lost 3 bases, and 8 bases lay in between. The CDR3 contains 14 residues. Germline V gene lookup returns CDR1 SGHDT and CDR2 YYEEEE.

This clonotype was seen ten or more times. The rearrangement joins TRBV2 to TRBJ1-1; tentative D call: TRBD1 (5 bases). With 5 bases removed from V and 10 bases from J, the gap between germline ends came to 14 bases. Germline lookup yields CDR1 SNHLY and CDR2 FYNNEI. The CDR3 is made up of 12 amino acids. Written as DNA, the CDR3 is TGTGCCAGCAGTCCTTCATCCGGGGGAGCTTTCTTT. Amino acids: CASSPSSGGAFF.

This clonotype was picked up many times. The chain has TRBV27 and TRBJ1-1, with D possibly TRBD1 on 5 matching bases. There are 13 residues in the CDR3. Germline V gene lookup returns CDR1 MNHEY and CDR2 SMNVEV (reference sequence). The V and J ends lost 2 bases and 6 bases respectively, with 10 bases between them. The CDR3 reads CASSLRQGSEAFF. The CDR3 DNA follows: TGTGCCAGCAGTTTACGTCAGGGTTCTGAAGCTTTCTTT.

This clonotype was observed a handful of times. The J gene is TRBJ1-2, the V gene TRBV2; 7 nucleotides line up with TRBD1. This CDR3 is built from 14 residues. From germline, CDR1 is SNHLY and CDR2 FYNNEI. V lost 8 bases, J lost 3 bases, and 9 bases stayed unmatched. CDR3 coding DNA: TGTGCCAGCCGACAGGGAGGAACAGACTATGGCTACACCTTC. It yields the protein CASRQGGTDYGYTF. Variable domain in full (rest from reference TRBV2 and TRBJ1-2): EPEVTQTPSHQVTQMGQEVILRCVPISNHLYFYWYRQILGQKVEFLVSFYNNEISEKSEIFDDQFSVERPDGSNFTLKIRSTKLEDSAMYFCASRQGGTDYGYTFGSGTRLTVV.

This clonotype was observed a handful of times. The V and J genes are TRBV28 and TRBJ2-1; D unclear. CDR3 length: 14 residues. V was shortened by 2 bases and J by 1 base, with 6 bases between the two germline ends. Germline V gene lookup returns CDR1 MDHEN and CDR2 SYDVKM. The CDR3 reads CASSLIASYNEQFF. The DNA of the CDR3 is TGTGCCAGCAGTTTAATCGCATCCTACAATGAGCAGTTCTTC. The full variable domain, its missing parts supplied by reference TRBV28 and TRBJ2-1, is DVKVTQSSRYLVKRTGEKVFLECVQDMDHENMFWYRQDPGLGLRLIYFSYDVKMKEKGDIPEGYSVSREKKERFSLILESASTNQTSMYLCASSLIASYNEQFFGPGTRLTVL.

This clonotype was detected many times. CDR3 sequence (DNA): TGTGCCACCGGGGGCAGGAGCTCCTACGAGCAGTACTTC. The encoded protein is CATGGRSSYEQYF. The V call is TRBV10-3, the J call TRBJ2-7; D possibly uses TRBD1 or TRBD2 (6 bases each). V lost 10 bases and J 0 bases, leaving 13 bases between the germline ends. This CDR3 has 13 amino acids. Looked up from germline, CDR1 is ENHRY and CDR2 is SYGVKD.

This clonotype was seen ten or more times. V and J are TRBV20-1 and TRBJ2-1; TRBD2 aligns across 10 bases. Trimming cost V 6 bases and J 1 base; bases outside gene matches: 12. This CDR3 comprises 17 residues. Germline V lookup: CDR1 DFQATT, CDR2 SNEGSKA (reference sequence). The CDR3 sequence is CSATTHLAGASYNEQFF. CDR3 nucleotides: TGCAGTGCCACGACCCATCTAGCGGGAGCTTCCTACAATGAGCAGTTCTTC.

V is TRBV5-1 and J is TRBJ2-7; D remains unclear. The V gene's germline CDR1 is SGHRS and CDR2 YFSETQ. The CDR3 has 16 residues. V lost 0 bases and J lost 2, with 15 bases in between. The CDR3 coding sequence is TGCGCCAGCAGCTTGGCGGCATCTTCTGATCCCTACGAGCAGTACTTC. Translated, it gives CASSLAASSDPYEQYF.

This clonotype showed up many times. J is TRBJ2-2 and V is TRBV7-8, with unresolved D. CDR3 length equals 13 residues. V lost 2 bases and J 4 bases, leaving 5 bases between the germline ends. The V gene's germline CDR1 is SGHVS and CDR2 FQNEAQ. The CDR3 spells CASSLSGTGELFF. The CDR3 bases are TGTGCCAGCAGCTTATCTGGCACCGGGGAGCTGTTTTTT.

There are a few counts of this clonotype. V gene TRBV4-3 combines with J gene TRBJ2-7; no firm D call. The germline gives CDR1 LGHNA, CDR2 YSLEER. The V end lost 0 bases, the J end lost 2 bases, and 11 bases lay between the germline ends. The CDR3 covers 15 residues. CDR3 residues: CASSQDRLRAYEQYF. CDR3 sequence (DNA): TGCGCCAGCAGCCAAGATCGCCTTCGGGCCTACGAGCAGTACTTC.

This clonotype was counted many times. J is TRBJ2-1 and V is TRBV2; D not resolved. The CDR3 consists of 14 residues. Trimming removed 4 bases at V and 8 bases at J, with 15 bases between. CDR1 SNHLY and CDR2 FYNNEI come from the germline V gene. The CDR3 nucleotides are TGTGCCAGCAGTGTGGACCACGGCGCGGATGAGCAGTTCTTC. It encodes CASSVDHGADEQFF. Drawing the rest from reference TRBV2 and TRBJ2-1, the complete variable domain is EPEVTQTPSHQVTQMGQEVILRCVPISNHLYFYWYRQILGQKVEFLVSFYNNEISEKSEIFDDQFSVERPDGSNFTLKIRSTKLEDSAMYFCASSVDHGADEQFFGPGTRLTVL.

This clonotype occurred many times. The chain recombines TRBV12-3 or TRBV12-4 with TRBJ1-5; D is uncertain. Trimming left V 6 bases short and J 0 bases short, with 12 bases between. This CDR3 region has 15 residues. The CDR3 DNA is TGTGCCAGCAGCCCGGACGGCAATAGCAATCAGCCCCAGCATTTT. It translates to CASSPDGNSNQPQHF.

This chain connects TRBV10-3 to TRBJ2-1, with TRBD2 matching over 7 bases. The CDR3 is 14 residues long. The trim removed 3 bases at V and 3 bases at J, leaving 2 bases unmatched. CDR1 ENHRY and CDR2 SYGVKD come from the germline V gene. The CDR3 reads CAISEQRGYNEQFF. Here the CDR3 DNA reads TGTGCCATCAGTGAACAGCGGGGCTACAATGAGCAGTTCTTC.

The sample holds many counts of this clonotype. The chain is built from TRBV6-2 or TRBV6-3 and TRBJ2-2; the D is unclear. From germline, CDR1 is MNHEY and CDR2 SVGEGT. V lost 5 bases and J lost 5, with 12 bases in between. The CDR3 sequence is 14 residues long. The CDR3 bases are TGTGCCAGCAGTACACTTCAGGTGACCGGGGAGCTGTTTTTT. It specifies CASSTLQVTGELFF.

Only a few counts were recorded for this clonotype. This rearrangement joins TRBV28 to TRBJ2-5, with 11 bases aligning to TRBD2. The CDR3 loop spans 14 amino acids. Trimming removed 5 bases from V and 4 bases from J; junction bases left unmatched: 3. Germline V CDR1 and CDR2: MDHEN, SYDVKM. CDR3 in amino acids: CASSILAGGETQYF. In DNA, the CDR3 is TGTGCCAGCAGTATTCTAGCGGGAGGAGAGACCCAGTACTTC.

The rearrangement joins TRBV30 to TRBJ2-5, with D maybe TRBD1 (6 bases). This CDR3 contains 14 residues. V was pared by 3 bases and J by 0 bases, with 11 bases between. The germline CDR1 and CDR2 sequences are GTSNPN and SVGIG (reference sequence). The CDR3 coding sequence is TGTGCCTGGAGGGTGGGGGCCCACCAAGAGACCCAGTACTTC. This translates into CAWRVGAHQETQYF.

This clonotype was counted many times. The chain is built from TRBV3-1 and TRBJ1-1, with D hard to call. CDR1 LGHDT and CDR2 YNNKEL come from the germline V gene (reference sequence). V was cut by 4 bases and J by 1 base, with 7 bases left in between. The CDR3 contains 13 residues. The chain's CDR3 is CASSPWGNTEAFF. Here the CDR3 DNA reads TGTGCCAGCAGCCCGTGGGGGAACACTGAAGCTTTCTTT.

This clonotype was detected many times. This chain links TRBV5-1 with TRBJ2-5; D is ambiguous. CDR1 is SGHRS, CDR2 YFSETQ, per germline. V was clipped by 0 bases and J by 5 bases, with 11 bases between them. The length of the CDR3 is 14 residues. DNA for the CDR3: TGCGCCAGCAGCTTGGGACCCCGCCAGGAGACCCAGTACTTC. It is translated as CASSLGPRQETQYF. Full variable domain (outside the CDR3, taken from reference TRBV5-1 and TRBJ2-5): KAGVTQTPRYLIKTRGQQVTLSCSPISGHRSVSWYQQTPGQGLQFLFEYFSETQRNKGNFPGRFSGRQFSNSRSEMNVSTLELGDSALYLCASSLGPRQETQYFGPGTRLLVL.

Many counts were recorded for this clonotype. The chain carries TRBV12-3 or TRBV12-4 and TRBJ2-5; D is unresolved. V shed 1 base and J shed 2 bases, with 8 bases lying between them. The length of the CDR3 is 14 residues. In nucleotides, the CDR3 is TGTGCCAGCAGTTTAGAGACTGGACAAGAGACCCAGTACTTC. It is translated as CASSLETGQETQYF.

This clonotype was seen at least ten times. The chain is built from TRBV5-4 and TRBJ2-7, with D possibly being TRBD2 (5 bases). Per the germline V gene, CDR1 is SGHNT and CDR2 is YYREEE (reference sequence). Trimming shortened V by 2 bases and J by 2 bases, and 14 bases separated the two germline ends. The CDR3 has 15 residues. The CDR3 reads CASSFKGERAYEQYF. CDR3 DNA: TGTGCCAGCAGCTTTAAGGGAGAGAGGGCCTACGAGCAGTACTTC.

CDR3 residues: CSAMPAAYEQYF. DNA of the CDR3: TGCAGTGCTATGCCGGCGGCCTACGAGCAGTACTTC. V gene TRBV20-1 combines with J gene TRBJ2-7; D call uncertain. Germline assignment: CDR1 DFQATT and CDR2 SNEGSKA (reference sequence). Trimming removed 4 bases at V and 2 bases at J, with 9 bases between. The CDR3 sequence is 12 residues long.

V gene TRBV3-1 combines with J gene TRBJ2-4; D remains unclear. Per germline, CDR1 LGHDT and CDR2 YNNKEL (reference sequence). V was clipped by 6 bases and J by 0 bases, with 6 bases between them. The CDR3 has 13 amino acids. In DNA, the CDR3 is TGTGCCAGCAGGGGTACAGCCAAAAACATTCAGTACTTC. This sequence encodes CASRGTAKNIQYF.

This clonotype has at least ten counts. The chain has TRBV16 and TRBJ2-2, with D possibly TRBD1 on 5 matching bases. The germline CDR1 and CDR2 sequences are KGHSY and FQNENV. CDR3 length equals 15 residues. Trimming stripped 0 bases from V and 3 bases from J, with 8 bases between. The CDR3 protein is CASSQSRTHTGELFF. For the CDR3, the DNA is TGTGCCAGCAGCCAATCCCGGACACACACCGGGGAGCTGTTTTTT. Supplemented by reference TRBV16 and TRBJ2-2, the full variable domain reads GEEVAQTPKHLVRGEGQKAKLYCAPIKGHSYVFWYQQVLKNEFKFLISFQNENVFDETGMPKERFSAKCLPNSPCSLEIQATKLEDSAVYFCASSQSRTHTGELFFGEGSRLTVL.